This record covers a single T cell receptor (beta chain). This entry comes from a study of T cell changes during pregnancy in multiple sclerosis. The CDR3 contains 15 residues. Sequencing used immunoSEQ multiplex PCR; TCRdb keeps in-frame clones, though not all of them. The repertoire holds around 60,000 clones, with about 89% as singletons. This clonotype originated in a female donor with multiple sclerosis, enrolled in a pregnancy study. This sequence joins TRBV21-1 and TRBJ2-7; no DNA check was done on the table's D call, TRBD2. TRBV21-1 is a pseudogene segment. The source was peripheral blood, collected in the first trimester of pregnancy. The CDR3 reads CASSKLLPHYYEQYF. The CDR3, as DNA: TGTGCCAGCAGCAAACTCCTACCCCACTACTACGAGCAGTACTTC.